These T cell receptor beta chains were read from a single sample in a study of T cells in Graves' hyperthyroidism and ophthalmopathy. MiXCR, applied by TCRdb to the multiplex PCR reads, yields one record per CDR3 protein. The profile shows roughly 330,000 distinct CDR3 sequences, 16% of them singletons. The sample consisted of blood. The source of these receptors is a man aged 25-40 years with Graves' hyperthyroidism. The CDR3 runs from the conserved cysteine through the conserved F or W. The order of the fields is V gene, CDR3 length, J gene, CDR3 protein.

V: TRBV20-1
length: 13
J: TRBJ2-7
CDR3: CSAVGTGAHEQYF

V: TRBV10-2
length: 12
J: TRBJ2-5
CDR3: CASSGEQETQYF

V: TRBV6-6
length: 13
J: TRBJ2-5
CDR3: CASSYSVGKTQYF

V: TRBV4-2
length: 13
J: TRBJ2-7
CDR3: CASSQEINYEQYF

V: TRBV10-1
length: 17
J: TRBJ2-2
CDR3: CASSESYEGGGTGELFF

V: TRBV30
length: 15
J: TRBJ2-7
CDR3: CAWSGREGVRKEQYF

V: TRBV12-3/TRBV12-4
length: 13
J: TRBJ1-1
CDR3: CASSLTGYTEAFF

V: TRBV3-1
length: 13
J: TRBJ2-7
CDR3: CASTTAQGHEQYF

V: TRBV30
length: 13
J: TRBJ2-2
CDR3: CAWMSDSTGELFF

V: TRBV9
length: 16
J: TRBJ2-5
CDR3: CASSVGPAGALETQYF

V: TRBV9
length: 16
J: TRBJ1-1
CDR3: CASSPQPQGLNTEAFF

V: TRBV19
length: 13
J: TRBJ1-2
CDR3: CASTRGGRHGYTF

V: TRBV5-1
length: 20
J: TRBJ2-1
CDR3: CASSYLPGQGAGGSTGEQFF

V: TRBV5-5
length: 15
J: TRBJ1-2
CDR3: CASSPRPDREEGYTF

V: TRBV25-1
length: 17
J: TRBJ1-6
CDR3: CASSEWGQGADNSPLHF

V: TRBV4-2
length: 15
J: TRBJ1-1
CDR3: CASSQGASGGTEAFF

V: TRBV2
length: 13
J: TRBJ2-5
CDR3: CASSGEGRETQYF

V: TRBV20-1
length: 10
J: TRBJ2-7
CDR3: CSAAGEEQYF

V: TRBV6-1
length: 19
J: TRBJ1-2
CDR3: CASSDPPGRRAWAHYGYTF

V: TRBV7-9
length: 14
J: TRBJ2-1
CDR3: CASSGPGQSNEQFF

V: TRBV7-9
length: 19
J: TRBJ2-4
CDR3: CASSLVTAAGGFVANIQYF

V: TRBV7-9
length: 15
J: TRBJ1-2
CDR3: CASSTPGEASLGYTF

V: TRBV4-1
length: 14
J: TRBJ1-6
CDR3: CASSQDPTSSPLHF

V: TRBV18
length: 13
J: TRBJ2-5
CDR3: CASSEDGGQTQYF

V: TRBV6-2/TRBV6-3
length: 17
J: TRBJ2-3
CDR3: CASSDRTSGGGADTQYF

V: TRBV19
length: 14
J: TRBJ1-2
CDR3: CASSPRGPPDGYTF

V: TRBV20-1
length: 13
J: TRBJ2-7
CDR3: CSARGSGSYEQYF

V: TRBV11-1
length: 13
J: TRBJ2-3
CDR3: CASSYTGTDTQYF

V: TRBV5-1
length: 14
J: TRBJ2-7
CDR3: CASSLQGELGEQYF

V: TRBV7-9
length: 16
J: TRBJ2-7
CDR3: CASSLGLPGYTYEQYF

V: TRBV2
length: 13
J: TRBJ1-4
CDR3: CASRRTREEKLFF

V: TRBV28
length: 14
J: TRBJ2-7
CDR3: CASSLQGGAYEQYF

V: TRBV12-3/TRBV12-4
length: 16
J: TRBJ2-7
CDR3: CASSSFLTGGGYEQYF

V: TRBV11-3
length: 13
J: TRBJ2-1
CDR3: CASSYLWGNEQFF

V: TRBV19
length: 15
J: TRBJ1-1
CDR3: CASRIRGHWNTEAFF

V: TRBV27
length: 15
J: TRBJ2-3
CDR3: CASKPGRVSTDTQYF

V: TRBV6-1
length: 15
J: TRBJ1-2
CDR3: CASSLAVSANYGYTF

V: TRBV20-1
length: 15
J: TRBJ2-7
CDR3: CSAPSGTGIAYEQYF